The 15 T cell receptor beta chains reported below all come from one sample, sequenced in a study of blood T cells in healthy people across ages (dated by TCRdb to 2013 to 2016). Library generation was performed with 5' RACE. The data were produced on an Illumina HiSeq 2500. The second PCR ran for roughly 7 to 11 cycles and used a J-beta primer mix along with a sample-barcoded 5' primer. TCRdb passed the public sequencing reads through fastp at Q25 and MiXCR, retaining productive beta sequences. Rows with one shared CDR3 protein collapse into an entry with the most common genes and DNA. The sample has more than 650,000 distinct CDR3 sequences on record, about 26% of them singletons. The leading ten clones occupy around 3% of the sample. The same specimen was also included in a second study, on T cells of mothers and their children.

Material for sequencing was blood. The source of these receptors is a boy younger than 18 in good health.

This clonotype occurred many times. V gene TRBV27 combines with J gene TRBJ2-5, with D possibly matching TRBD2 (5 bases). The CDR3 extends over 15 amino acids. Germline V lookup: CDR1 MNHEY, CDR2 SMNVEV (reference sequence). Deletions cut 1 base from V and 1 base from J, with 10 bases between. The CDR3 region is CASSLLGSSQETQYF. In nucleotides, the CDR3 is TGTGCCAGCAGTTTATTGGGGAGCAGCCAAGAGACCCAGTACTTC.

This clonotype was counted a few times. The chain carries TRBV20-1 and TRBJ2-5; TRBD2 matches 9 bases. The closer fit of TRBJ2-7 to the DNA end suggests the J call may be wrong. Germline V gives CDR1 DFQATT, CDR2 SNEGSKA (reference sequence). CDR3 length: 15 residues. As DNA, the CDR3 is TGCAGTGCACGGGCGGGGGGGGTACCCCTCTACGAGCAGTACTTC. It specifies CSARAGGVPLYEQYF.

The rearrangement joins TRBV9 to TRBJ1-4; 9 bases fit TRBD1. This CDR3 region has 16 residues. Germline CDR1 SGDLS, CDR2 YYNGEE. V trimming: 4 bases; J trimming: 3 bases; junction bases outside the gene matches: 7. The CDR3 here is CASSLGQGEANEKLFF. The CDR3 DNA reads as TGTGCCAGCAGCCTGGGACAGGGTGAAGCTAATGAAAAACTGTTTTTT.

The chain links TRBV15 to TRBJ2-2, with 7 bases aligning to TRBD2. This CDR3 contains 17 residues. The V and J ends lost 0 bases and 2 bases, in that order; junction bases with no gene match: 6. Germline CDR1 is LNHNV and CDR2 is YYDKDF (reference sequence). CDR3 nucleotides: TGTGCCACCAGCAGAGATTGGCGGGGGAGTAACACCGGGGAGCTGTTTTTT. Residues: CATSRDWRGSNTGELFF.

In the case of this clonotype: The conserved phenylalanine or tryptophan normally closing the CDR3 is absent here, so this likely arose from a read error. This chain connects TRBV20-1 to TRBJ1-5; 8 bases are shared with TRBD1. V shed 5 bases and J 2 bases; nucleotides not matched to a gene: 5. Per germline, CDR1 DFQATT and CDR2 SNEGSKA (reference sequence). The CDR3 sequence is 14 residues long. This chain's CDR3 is CSALQGAGNQPQHL. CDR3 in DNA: TGCAGTGCTCTCCAGGGGGCCGGCAATCAGCCCCAGCATCTT.

CDR3 coding DNA: TGTGCCAGCAGCGGAGAGGCCGACGGGGAGCTGTTTTTT. Protein product: CASSGEADGELFF. The rearrangement joins TRBV7-9 to TRBJ2-2; no clear D gene. CDR3 length: 13 residues. CDR1 and CDR2 from the germline V gene are SEHNR and FQNEAQ (reference sequence). The germline V and J ends were trimmed by 5 bases and 7 bases, with 11 bases remaining between them.

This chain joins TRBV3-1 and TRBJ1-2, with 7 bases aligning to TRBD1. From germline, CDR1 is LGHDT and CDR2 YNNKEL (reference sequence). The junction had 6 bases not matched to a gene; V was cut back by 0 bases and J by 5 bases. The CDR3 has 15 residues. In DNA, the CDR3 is TGTGCCAGCAGCCAAGACGCAATACAGGGGTATGGCTACACCTTC. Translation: CASSQDAIQGYGYTF.

DNA for the CDR3: TGTGCCAGCAGCCAACGTACCGCTGGGGCCAACGTCCTGACTTTC. This codes for CASSQRTAGANVLTF. This chain joins TRBV12-3 or TRBV12-4 and TRBJ2-6; D is ambiguous. The V end lost 6 bases, the J end lost 2 bases, and 11 bases lay between the germline ends. The CDR3 loop spans 15 amino acids.

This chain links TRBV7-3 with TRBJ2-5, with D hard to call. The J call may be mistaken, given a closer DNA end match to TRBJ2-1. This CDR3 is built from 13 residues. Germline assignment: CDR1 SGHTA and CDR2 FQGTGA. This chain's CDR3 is CASSFSLPGEQFF. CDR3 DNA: TGTGCCAGCAGCTTCTCCCTCCCGGGTGAGCAGTTCTTC.

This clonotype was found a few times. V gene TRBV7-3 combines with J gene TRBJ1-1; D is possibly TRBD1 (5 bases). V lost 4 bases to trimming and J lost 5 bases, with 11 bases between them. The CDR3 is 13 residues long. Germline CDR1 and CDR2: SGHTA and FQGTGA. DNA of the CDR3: TGTGCCAGCAGCTCGGGGTGGGGGACTGAAGCTTTCTTT. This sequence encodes CASSSGWGTEAFF.

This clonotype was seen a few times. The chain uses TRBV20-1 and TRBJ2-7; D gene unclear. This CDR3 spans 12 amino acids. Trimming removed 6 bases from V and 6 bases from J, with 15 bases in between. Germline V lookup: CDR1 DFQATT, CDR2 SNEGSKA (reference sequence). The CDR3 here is CSAPLGIREQYF. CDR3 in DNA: TGCAGTGCACCCCTCGGTATTCGCGAGCAGTACTTC.

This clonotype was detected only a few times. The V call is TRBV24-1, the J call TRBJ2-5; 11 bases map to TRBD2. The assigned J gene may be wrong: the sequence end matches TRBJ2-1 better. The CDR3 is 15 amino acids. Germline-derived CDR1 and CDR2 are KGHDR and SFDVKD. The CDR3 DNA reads TGTGCCACCAGTGCTGTTAGCGGGGGGGCCAATGAGCAGTTCTTC. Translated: CATSAVSGGANEQFF.

CDR3 DNA sequence: TGTGCCAGCAGTCGGGGGGACAGGGGCGACGAGCAGTACTTC. It encodes CASSRGDRGDEQYF. The V and J genes are TRBV6-5 and TRBJ2-7; TRBD1 aligns across 10 bases. V lost 5 bases and J lost 5; bases outside the gene matches: 6. This CDR3 spans 14 amino acids. Germline CDR1 and CDR2: MNHEY and SVGAGI.

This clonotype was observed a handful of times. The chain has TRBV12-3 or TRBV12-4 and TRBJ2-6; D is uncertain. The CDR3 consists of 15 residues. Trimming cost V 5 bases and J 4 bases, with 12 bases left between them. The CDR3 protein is CASSLRTPGANVLTF. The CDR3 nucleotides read TGTGCCAGCAGTCTTAGAACGCCCGGGGCCAACGTCCTGACTTTC.

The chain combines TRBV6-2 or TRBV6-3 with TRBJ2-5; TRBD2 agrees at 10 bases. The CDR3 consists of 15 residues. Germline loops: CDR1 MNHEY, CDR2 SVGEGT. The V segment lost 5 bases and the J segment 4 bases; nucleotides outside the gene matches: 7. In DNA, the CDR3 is TGTGCCAGCAGTGATTCCGGGACTAGCGTAGAGACCCAGTACTTC. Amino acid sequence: CASSDSGTSVETQYF.